A selection of T cell receptor beta chains follows, all from one sample in a study of Ad26.COV2.S vaccination and SARS-CoV-2 variants. Sequencing used immunoSEQ multiplex PCR; TCRdb keeps in-frame clones, though not all of them. This table holds hundreds of thousands of clones, 89% found once. This specimen was peripheral blood, taken in a trial of Ad26.COV2.S vaccine versus placebo. These receptor sequences come from a person between 18 and 65 years old who received the Ad26.COV2.S COVID-19 vaccine or a placebo. Both conserved end residues are part of each CDR3. The D gene is left open where the match is weak. A clone size is listed for some rows: how often the clone was seen (once, few, many), or a class if it is expanded.

D gene	J gene	clone size	V gene	CDR3 DNA	CDR3 protein
.	TRBJ1-5	.	TRBV27	TGTGCCAGCAGTCCATGGGACGGCTCGAATCAGCCCCAGCATTTT	CASSPWDGSNQPQHF
TRBD1	TRBJ1-5	.	TRBV9	TGTGCCAGCGGACAGGACATTTATCAGCCCCAGCATTTT	CASGQDIYQPQHF
TRBD2	TRBJ2-7	.	TRBV4-2	TGTGCCAGCAGCCGTCCCTTAGCGGGGGCCGAATACGAGCAGTACTTC	CASSRPLAGAEYEQYF
TRBD1	TRBJ2-5	.	TRBV5-6	TGTGCCAGCAGCTTTGTTCCGACAGGGGGCTTGGAGACCCAGTACTTC	CASSFVPTGGLETQYF
.	TRBJ2-5	.	TRBV4-2	TGTGCCAGCAGCCAAGATCTTAAACTCCGGGTAGCCCAAGAGACCCAGTACTTC	CASSQDLKLRVAQETQYF
.	TRBJ1-6	.	TRBV5-4	TGTGCCAGCAGCTTGAGGGTGGCGGAGAATTCACCCCTCCACTTT	CASSLRVAENSPLHF
.	TRBJ2-5	.	TRBV15	TGTGCCACCAGCAGTAGGGTAAGGCCGAGAACCCAGTACTTC	CATSSRVRPRTQYF
TRBD1	TRBJ1-1	.	TRBV11-2	TGTGCCAGCAGCCCCAGGGGGGGGGCGGGCACTGAAGCTTTCTTT	CASSPRGGAGTEAFF
.	TRBJ2-5	.	TRBV5-1	TGCGCCAGCAGCTTGTCAGGACAGATGTACCAAGAGACCCAGTACTTC	CASSLSGQMYQETQYF
.	TRBJ2-1	.	TRBV7-3	TGTGCCAGCAGCCCTTCCTCGCACGATGAGCAGTTCTTC	CASSPSSHDEQFF
TRBD1	TRBJ1-6	.	TRBV28	TGTGCCAGCAGGACAGGGAGCTCCTATAATTCACCCCTCCACTTT	CASRTGSSYNSPLHF
.	TRBJ1-3	.	TRBV3-1/TRBV3-2	TGTGCCAGCAGTCGACTCAGCTCTGGAAACACCATATATTTT	CASSRLSSGNTIYF
TRBD1	TRBJ1-1	.	TRBV28	TGTGCCAGCACCCTCCGGGGGACAGTGAACACTGAAGCTTTCTTT	CASTLRGTVNTEAFF
.	TRBJ2-5	.	TRBV5-4	TGTGCCAGCAGCTTCGCAGGGGCTCAAGAGACCCAGTACTTC	CASSFAGAQETQYF
.	TRBJ2-7	.	TRBV11-1	TGTGCCAGCAGCGGCGGGTTTGGAGGGGACGAGCAGTACTTC	CASSGGFGGDEQYF
TRBD2	TRBJ2-1	.	TRBV27	TGTGCCAGCAGTTTGGCGGGAGGGCCAGATGAGCAGTTCTTC	CASSLAGGPDEQFF
.	TRBJ2-5	once	TRBV4-3	TGCGCCAGCAGCCAAGATCGGAGGGTTGAGACCCAGTACTTC	CASSQDRRVETQYF
.	TRBJ1-2	.	TRBV11-3	TGTGCCAGCAGCTTAGCTAACGGGGGCTATGGCTACACCTTC	CASSLANGGYGYTF
.	TRBJ2-1	.	TRBV13	TGTGCCAGCAGCTCGCCGCCTAGTACGGATGAGCAGTTCTTC	CASSSPPSTDEQFF
.	TRBJ2-5	.	TRBV6-5	TGTGCCAGCAGGTCCGCCGGTGTTCCGGAGACCCAGTACTTC	CASRSAGVPETQYF
.	TRBJ1-4	.	TRBV7-3	TGTGCCAGCAGCTTAACGTTTGGTGAAAAACTGTTTTTT	CASSLTFGEKLFF
TRBD1	TRBJ1-2	.	TRBV19	TGTGCCAGTAAGACAGGGCCCTATGGCTACACCTTC	CASKTGPYGYTF
.	TRBJ2-2	.	TRBV9	TGTGCCACCAGTGGGGGAGTGCACACCGGGGAGCTGTTTTTT	CATSGGVHTGELFF
.	TRBJ2-3	once	TRBV19	TGTGCCAGTAGTAGGGAACCGAGGGGGACAGATACGCAGTATTTT	CASSREPRGTDTQYF
TRBD2	TRBJ2-3	.	TRBV14	TGTGCCAGCAGCCAATCAGGGAACAAGGATCAACAAACCGGACTAGCCCATAGCACAGATACGCAGTATTTT	CASSQSGNKDQQTGLAHSTDTQYF
TRBD2	TRBJ2-4	.	TRBV6-2/TRBV6-3	TGTGCCAGCAGTTACGGGAGGGGTGGGTACATTCAGTACTTC	CASSYGRGGYIQYF
TRBD2	TRBJ2-2	.	TRBV13	TGTGCCACGAAGAGGCTAGCGGATTCCACCGGGGAGCTGTTTTTT	CATKRLADSTGELFF
.	TRBJ1-6	.	TRBV6-5	TGTGCCAGCAGCCTCACAGGGTTAAGGTCACCCCTCCACTTT	CASSLTGLRSPLHF
.	TRBJ1-3	.	TRBV10-3	TGTGCCATCAGGAACGACAACTTTCTCTCTGGAAACACCATATATTTT	CAIRNDNFLSGNTIYF
TRBD2	TRBJ2-3	.	TRBV4-2	TGTGCCAGCAGCCAATCGCTAGCGGGAGGGTCCTCATCTAGCACAGATACGCAGTATTTT	CASSQSLAGGSSSSTDTQYF
.	TRBJ1-1	.	TRBV11-2	TGTGCCAGCAGCTCATCTAGCTTACCTGGGGGGACTGAAGCTTTCTTT	CASSSSSLPGGTEAFF
TRBD1	TRBJ1-6	.	TRBV4-1	TGCGCCAGCAGCCAAGGACAGGGGTTTAATTCACCCCTCCACTTT	CASSQGQGFNSPLHF
.	TRBJ2-3	.	TRBV24-1	TGTGCCACCAGTGACCCGTCAGCGGGTGAGAAGTATACGCAGTATTTT	CATSDPSAGEKYTQYF
TRBD2	TRBJ2-1	.	TRBV19	TGTGCCAGCCGCAGGTCGGGACTAGCGGCCTACAATGAGCAGTTCTTC	CASRRSGLAAYNEQFF
.	TRBJ1-1	.	TRBV30	TGTGCCTGGAGGAACACGGGATGGGGTGCTGAAGCTTTCTTT	CAWRNTGWGAEAFF
TRBD1	TRBJ1-2	.	TRBV27	TGTGCCAGCAGTTTATCGAGAGGGGGCGCAGACGGCTACACCTTC	CASSLSRGGADGYTF
.	TRBJ1-4	.	TRBV15	TGTGCCACCAGCAGAGGGTCGGCTAATGAAAAACTGTTTTTT	CATSRGSANEKLFF
.	TRBJ1-1	once	TRBV12-3/TRBV12-4	TGTGCCAGCAGTTCTCTCACTGAAGCTTTCTTT	CASSSLTEAFF
.	TRBJ1-2	.	TRBV28	TGTGCCAGCAGTTACATAAGATCCCCCTATGGCTACACCTTC	CASSYIRSPYGYTF
TRBD1	TRBJ1-6	.	TRBV18	TGTGCCAGCTCACCCCGAGAGGGGGCGGGTTCACCCCTCCACTTT	CASSPREGAGSPLHF
.	TRBJ2-3	.	TRBV19	TGTGCCAGTAACCGATCCGGGGGGCGAAACACAGATACGCAGTATTTT	CASNRSGGRNTDTQYF
TRBD1	TRBJ1-1	.	TRBV27	TGTGCCAGCAGGACAGGGTTGGAGTTCACTGAAGCTTTCTTT	CASRTGLEFTEAFF
.	TRBJ2-7	.	TRBV7-9	TGTGCCAGCACCCCGCGGGGCAGCTCCTACGAGCAGTACTTC	CASTPRGSSYEQYF
.	TRBJ1-5	.	TRBV28	TGTGCCAGCAGCTTTGTTCGTACTCAGCCCCAGCATTTT	CASSFVRTQPQHF
TRBD1	TRBJ2-1	.	TRBV15	TGTGCCACCAGCAGAGACCTGGGACAGGGGGAGCAGTTCTTC	CATSRDLGQGEQFF
.	TRBJ1-5	.	TRBV21-1	TGTGCCAGCAGCAAAGCGCGCAAGACAAATACGACCCGGAGGCAGCCCCAGCATTTT	CASSKARKTNTTRRQPQHF
.	TRBJ1-2	once	TRBV18	TGTGCCAGCTCACCACGACAGGTGGTTGCTAACTATGGCTACACCTTC	CASSPRQVVANYGYTF
.	TRBJ1-1	.	TRBV7-2	TGTGCCAGCAGTTATTTAGGGGGGGCGAACACTGAAGCTTTCTTT	CASSYLGGANTEAFF
TRBD2	TRBJ2-3	once	TRBV4-3	TGCGCCAGCAGCCAAGGGACTAGCGGCGGCACAGATACGCAGTATTTT	CASSQGTSGGTDTQYF
TRBD1	TRBJ1-3	.	TRBV4-1	TGCGCCAGCAGCCGAGACTCCGACAGGGTCGGAAACACCATATATTTT	CASSRDSDRVGNTIYF
.	TRBJ1-6	.	TRBV2	TGTGCCAGCAGCGGTCGGGGCCAGAGTTCACCCCTCCACTTT	CASSGRGQSSPLHF
.	TRBJ2-3	.	TRBV7-9	TGTGCCAGCGGGGCTCGCCATCCAGCGGATACGCAGTATTTT	CASGARHPADTQYF
.	TRBJ1-3	once	TRBV6-5	TGTGCCAGCAGTTACGACGGATCCGGAAACACCATATATTTT	CASSYDGSGNTIYF
.	TRBJ2-1	.	TRBV5-1	TGCGCCAGCAGCTTCGGAGGGGCCGAGGGCGAGCAGTTCTTC	CASSFGGAEGEQFF